This section outlines one TCR beta chain sequence together with its context. Its antigen is not known. This specimen comes from a study of a mutant IDH1 vaccine in newly diagnosed glioma. Overall study: Radiotherapy, temozolomide, or both had been given previously, and both were given to most.

This sample's time point: baseline, week 1 (first vaccination visit). Treatment here: pre-vaccination baseline after standard-of-care therapy. Astrocytomas found in donors were new, WHO grade 3 or 4, IDH1-mutant and ATRX-lost. The CDR3 is made up of 12 amino acids. V lost 8 bases, J lost 4 bases, and 9 bases lay in between. CDR1 is ENHRY and CDR2 is SYGVKD in the germline V gene. The protocol was immunoSEQ multiplex PCR, while the TCRdb copy is restricted to in-frame clones and leaves out a portion. The repertoire holds around 99,000 clones, with about four fifths as singletons. The study, taken as a whole, reports: Pseudoprogression seemed unlinked to shifts in top peripheral T cell clonotypes.

The V gene is TRBV10-3, the J gene TRBJ1-3, with D perhaps matching TRBD1 (5 bases). Source: PBMCs, taken from a glioma patient treated with radiotherapy, temozolomide or both. The receptor comes from a man aged 40-55 years with glioma. In nucleotides, the CDR3 is TGTGCCATCTCGGGGGTCGGAAACACCATATATTTT. The encoded protein is CAISGVGNTIYF.